One and the same sample provided the 3 T cell receptor beta chains below, sequenced in a study of graft-versus-host responses after intestinal transplantation. Plated together were 200,000 CFSE-labeled responder cells and 200,000 irradiated, violet-dye-labeled stimulator cells. The repertoire was sequenced with immunoSEQ multiplex PCR; TCRdb's copy has only in-frame clones and lacks some. Here the sample spans roughly 13,000 clones, less than 40% being singletons. The sample consisted of alloreactive CD8+ T cells from a mixed lymphocyte reaction culture, taken before intestinal transplant. Subset denoted: CFSE-low proliferating T cells sorted from roughly six-day pre-transplant mixed lymphocyte reaction (GvH or HvG direction). Receptors originate from a human patient who received an intestinal transplant.

The chain couples TRBV6-5 to TRBJ2-3, with 8 positions matching TRBD2. Germline values: CDR1 MNHEY, CDR2 SVGAGI. The V segment lost 6 bases and the J segment 5 bases; nucleotides outside the gene matches: 7. The CDR3 extends over 14 amino acids. CDR3 sequence: CASRGAGAGDTQYF. CDR3 in DNA: TGTGCCAGCAGGGGAGCGGGAGCCGGAGATACGCAGTATTTT.

By sample share, this clone is medium-sized. The rearrangement links TRBV2 to TRBJ2-5, with 10 bases fitting TRBD1. Trimming removed 4 bases from V and 5 bases from J; junction bases left unmatched: 4. There are 14 residues in the CDR3. Per germline, CDR1 SNHLY and CDR2 FYNNEI. CDR3 DNA sequence: TGTGCCAGCAGTGGACAGGGGGCGGGGGAGACCCAGTACTTC. Its translation is CASSGQGAGETQYF. The full variable domain, in which reference TRBV2 and TRBJ2-5 provide the parts outside the CDR3, is EPEVTQTPSHQVTQMGQEVILRCVPISNHLYFYWYRQILGQKVEFLVSFYNNEISEKSEIFDDQFSVERPDGSNFTLKIRSTKLEDSAMYFCASSGQGAGETQYFGPGTRLLVL.

The chain is built from TRBV27 and TRBJ2-3; 7 positions agree with TRBD1. Germline CDR1 MNHEY, CDR2 SMNVEV (reference sequence). V shed 2 bases and J 3 bases; nucleotides not matched to a gene: 5. The CDR3 length is 15 residues. CDR3 coding DNA: TGTGCCAGCAGTTTACCAGGGGGTGGGACAGATACGCAGTATTTT. Its translation is CASSLPGGGTDTQYF.